The entry that follows covers one T cell receptor (beta chain) sequence. The record originates from a study of cytomegalovirus exposure and HLA in healthy donors. Only in-frame clones appear in the TCRdb table, and some are missing; sequencing was by immunoSEQ multiplex PCR. The sample has over 200,000 clones, around 89% seen once. The V gene's germline CDR1 is SGHNT and CDR2 YYREEE (reference sequence). Trimming removed 4 bases at V and 7 bases at J, with 11 bases between. The CDR3 consists of 13 residues. Sequences were obtained from PBMCs. The genes are TRBV5-4 and TRBJ2-2, with D perhaps TRBD1 (6 bases). The source is a woman under 30 in good health and CMV-seronegative. CDR3 in amino acids: CASSPWGLGELFF. CDR3 nucleotide sequence: TGTGCCAGCAGCCCGTGGGGGCTCGGGGAGCTGTTTTTT.